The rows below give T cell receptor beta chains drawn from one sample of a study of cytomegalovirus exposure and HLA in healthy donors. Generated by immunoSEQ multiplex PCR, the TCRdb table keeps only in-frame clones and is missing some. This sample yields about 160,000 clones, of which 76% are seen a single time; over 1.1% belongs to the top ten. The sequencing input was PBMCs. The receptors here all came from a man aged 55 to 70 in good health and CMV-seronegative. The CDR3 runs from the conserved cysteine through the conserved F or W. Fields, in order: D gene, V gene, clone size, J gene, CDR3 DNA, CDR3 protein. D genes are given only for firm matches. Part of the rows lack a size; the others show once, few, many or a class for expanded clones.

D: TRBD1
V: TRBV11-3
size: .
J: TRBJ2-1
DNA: TGTGCCAGCAGCTTCGGGACAGGGCCTTCCCTTGCGTACAATGAGCAGTTCTTC
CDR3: CASSFGTGPSLAYNEQFF

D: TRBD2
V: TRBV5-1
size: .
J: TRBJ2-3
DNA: TGCGCCAGCAGCTCCGGGACTAGCGGGGGGTCGAGCACAGATACGCAGTATTTT
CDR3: CASSSGTSGGSSTDTQYF

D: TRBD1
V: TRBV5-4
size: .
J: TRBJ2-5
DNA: TGTGCCAGCAGCTTGGCAACAGGGGAAAGGGAGACCCAGTACTTC
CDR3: CASSLATGERETQYF

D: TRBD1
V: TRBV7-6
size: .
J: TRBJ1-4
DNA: TGTGCCAGCAGCTTAGTGGGGACAGGGGCCGGAAAACTGTTTTTT
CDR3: CASSLVGTGAGKLFF

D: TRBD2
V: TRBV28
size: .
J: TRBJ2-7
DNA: TGTGCCAGCAGTTTACAGGGACTAGCGGGGAAGTACTTC
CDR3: CASSLQGLAGKYF

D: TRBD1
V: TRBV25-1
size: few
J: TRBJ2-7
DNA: TGTGCCAGCATCGGGGACAGGGCCAACGAGCAGTACTTC
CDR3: CASIGDRANEQYF

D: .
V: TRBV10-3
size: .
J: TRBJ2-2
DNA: TGTGCCATCAGTGATATGAGCATGGAGCTGTTTTTT
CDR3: CAISDMSMELFF

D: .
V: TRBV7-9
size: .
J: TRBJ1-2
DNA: TGTGCCAGCAGCTTGGACGAAACGGGGGGAGGCTACACCTTC
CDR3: CASSLDETGGGYTF

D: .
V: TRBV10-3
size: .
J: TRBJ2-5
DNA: TGTGCCATCAGTGAGTCCGGTAGCCAAGAGACCCAGTACTTC
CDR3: CAISESGSQETQYF

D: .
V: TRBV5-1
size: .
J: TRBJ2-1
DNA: TGCGCCAGCAGTAATTACGGGAAGAGCTCCTACAATGAGCAGTTCTTC
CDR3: CASSNYGKSSYNEQFF

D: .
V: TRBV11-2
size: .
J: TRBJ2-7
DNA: TGTGCCAGCAGCTTAGTCGGGGGCTACGAGCAGTACTTC
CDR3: CASSLVGGYEQYF

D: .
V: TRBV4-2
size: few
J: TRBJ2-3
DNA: TGTGCCAGCAGCCAAGATCGGGCGGGAGATACGCAGTATTTT
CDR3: CASSQDRAGDTQYF

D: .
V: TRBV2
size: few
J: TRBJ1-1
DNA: TGTGCCGCTAGGAGGGGCATGAACACTGAAGCTTTCTTT
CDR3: CAARRGMNTEAFF

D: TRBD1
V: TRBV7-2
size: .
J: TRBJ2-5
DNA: TGTGCCAGCAGCTTGCAACAGGGGGCAGGGGAGCAGTACTTC
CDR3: CASSLQQGAGEQYF

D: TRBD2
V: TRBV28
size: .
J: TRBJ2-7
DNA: TGTGCCAGCAGGCTTGATCTAGCGGGGGCCTACGAGCAGTACTTC
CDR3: CASRLDLAGAYEQYF

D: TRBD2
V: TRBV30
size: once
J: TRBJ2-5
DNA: TGTGCCTGGGAGAGACTAGCGGGGGTAGGGACCCAGTACTTC
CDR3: CAWERLAGVGTQYF

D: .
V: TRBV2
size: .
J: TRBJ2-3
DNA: TGTGCCAGCAGTGGGGGGCAGGGTTACGATACGCAGTATTTT
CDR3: CASSGGQGYDTQYF

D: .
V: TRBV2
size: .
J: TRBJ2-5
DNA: TGTGCCAGCCCGAGGCTAAAAGAGACCCAGTACTTC
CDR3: CASPRLKETQYF

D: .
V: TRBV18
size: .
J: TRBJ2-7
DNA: TGTGCCAGCTCACCGACAGGTTCCTACGAGCAGTACTTC
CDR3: CASSPTGSYEQYF

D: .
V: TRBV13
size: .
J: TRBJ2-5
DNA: TGTGCCAGCAGCTCACGGGGGTTCCAAGAGACCCAGTACTTC
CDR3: CASSSRGFQETQYF

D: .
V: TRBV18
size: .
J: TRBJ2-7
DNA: TGTGCCAGCTCAACTCTAACAGGGACCTACGAGCAGTACTTC
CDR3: CASSTLTGTYEQYF

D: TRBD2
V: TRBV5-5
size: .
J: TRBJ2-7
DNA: TGTGCCAGCAGCCTACAACTAGCGGGAGATTTCGACGAGCAGTACTTC
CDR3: CASSLQLAGDFDEQYF

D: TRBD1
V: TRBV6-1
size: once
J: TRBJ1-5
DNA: TGTGCCAGCAGTGAAAGTGGGACAGTCGGCAATCAGCCCCAGCATTTT
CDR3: CASSESGTVGNQPQHF

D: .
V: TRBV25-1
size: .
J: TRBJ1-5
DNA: TGTGCCAGCAGTGGGGCGGGGTCGAGGCCCCAGCATTTT
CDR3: CASSGAGSRPQHF

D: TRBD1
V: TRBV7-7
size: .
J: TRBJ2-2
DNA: TGTGCCAGCAGCCCCCGGATGACAGGGACCGGGGAGCTGTTTTTT
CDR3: CASSPRMTGTGELFF

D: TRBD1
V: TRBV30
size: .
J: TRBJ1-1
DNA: TGTGCCTGGAGTACAGGGGGCTACACTGAAGCTTTCTTT
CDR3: CAWSTGGYTEAFF

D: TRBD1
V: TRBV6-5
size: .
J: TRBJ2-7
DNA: TGTGCCAGCAGGGGGACAGGGCACGACGAGCAGTACTTC
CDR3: CASRGTGHDEQYF

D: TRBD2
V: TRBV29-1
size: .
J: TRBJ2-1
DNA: TGCAGCGTGCCCGCGCTAGCGGAGGACCCGTACAATGAGCAGTTCTTC
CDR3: CSVPALAEDPYNEQFF

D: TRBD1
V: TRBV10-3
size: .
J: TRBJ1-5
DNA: TGTGCCATCAGACAGGGGGAGGGAGGACAGCCCCAGCATTTT
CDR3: CAIRQGEGGQPQHF

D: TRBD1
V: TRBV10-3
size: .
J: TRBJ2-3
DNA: TGTGCCATCAGGGGGACAGGGGGAACAGATACGCAGTATTTT
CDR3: CAIRGTGGTDTQYF

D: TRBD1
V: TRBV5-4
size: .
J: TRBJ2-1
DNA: TGTGCCAGCAGCTTCGGGACAGGGTGGAATGAGCAGTTCTTC
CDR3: CASSFGTGWNEQFF

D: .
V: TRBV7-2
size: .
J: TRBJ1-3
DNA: TGTGCCAGCAGCTTAGTCTACAGGAGCTCTGGAAACACCATATATTTT
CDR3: CASSLVYRSSGNTIYF

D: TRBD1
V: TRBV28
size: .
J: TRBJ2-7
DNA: TGTGCCAGCGGGACAGGGGAAGGATACGAGCAGTACTTC
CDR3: CASGTGEGYEQYF

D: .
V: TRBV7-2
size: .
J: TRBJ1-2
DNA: TGTGCCAGCAGCCCGCGTCCGGTCGGCTATGGCTACACCTTC
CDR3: CASSPRPVGYGYTF

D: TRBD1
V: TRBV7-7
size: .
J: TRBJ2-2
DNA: TGTGCCAGCAGCTTATCGACAGGGAGCACCGGGGAGCTGTTTTTT
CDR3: CASSLSTGSTGELFF

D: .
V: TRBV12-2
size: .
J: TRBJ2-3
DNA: TGTGCAAGTGGCACTCAAACGGGGACAGATACGCAGTATTTT
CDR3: CASGTQTGTDTQYF

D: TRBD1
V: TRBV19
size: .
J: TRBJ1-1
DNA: TGTGCCAGTAGTACAAGGACAGGGGAGGGGGCTGAAGCTTTCTTT
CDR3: CASSTRTGEGAEAFF

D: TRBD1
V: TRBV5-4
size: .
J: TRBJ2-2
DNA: TGTGCCAGCAGCCAAGGGGGCGCCATGGCCGGGGAGCTGTTTTTT
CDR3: CASSQGGAMAGELFF